Reported below is one TCR beta chain. Its antigen is currently unknown. The CDR3 runs to 17 residues. The germline V gene encodes CDR1 SEHNR and CDR2 FQNEAQ (reference sequence). The germline V and J ends were trimmed by 5 bases and 4 bases, with 24 bases remaining between them. The entry originates in a study of T-cell memory formation after mild COVID-19. Study outcomes and limitations: From day 15 to 85, contracting clones were balanced between CD4 and CD8, whereas later expanders leaned toward CD4+.

Each CDR3 protein gets one entry after TCRdb re-called the 5' RACE reads with MiXCR. The table records about 82,000 distinct CDR3 sequences, about 13% of them present only once. The TCR comes from an adult woman who had mild COVID-19 (a few samples of this study predate the infection). Cell type and time point are not known. Sample: PBMCs or a T cell subset sorted from them (not recorded which). This chain links TRBV7-9 with TRBJ2-7, with D maybe TRBD1 (5 bases). CDR3 residues: CASSARLGHHPLYEQYF. DNA of the CDR3: TGTGCCAGCAGCGCGCGACTGGGGCACCACCCTTTATACGAGCAGTACTTC. Complete variable domain (other parts from reference TRBV7-9 and TRBJ2-7): DTGVSQNPRHKITKRGQNVTFRCDPISEHNRLYWYRQTLGQGPEFLTYFQNEAQLEKSRLLSDRFSAERPKGSFSTLEIQRTEQGDSAMYLCASSARLGHHPLYEQYFGPGTRLTVT.